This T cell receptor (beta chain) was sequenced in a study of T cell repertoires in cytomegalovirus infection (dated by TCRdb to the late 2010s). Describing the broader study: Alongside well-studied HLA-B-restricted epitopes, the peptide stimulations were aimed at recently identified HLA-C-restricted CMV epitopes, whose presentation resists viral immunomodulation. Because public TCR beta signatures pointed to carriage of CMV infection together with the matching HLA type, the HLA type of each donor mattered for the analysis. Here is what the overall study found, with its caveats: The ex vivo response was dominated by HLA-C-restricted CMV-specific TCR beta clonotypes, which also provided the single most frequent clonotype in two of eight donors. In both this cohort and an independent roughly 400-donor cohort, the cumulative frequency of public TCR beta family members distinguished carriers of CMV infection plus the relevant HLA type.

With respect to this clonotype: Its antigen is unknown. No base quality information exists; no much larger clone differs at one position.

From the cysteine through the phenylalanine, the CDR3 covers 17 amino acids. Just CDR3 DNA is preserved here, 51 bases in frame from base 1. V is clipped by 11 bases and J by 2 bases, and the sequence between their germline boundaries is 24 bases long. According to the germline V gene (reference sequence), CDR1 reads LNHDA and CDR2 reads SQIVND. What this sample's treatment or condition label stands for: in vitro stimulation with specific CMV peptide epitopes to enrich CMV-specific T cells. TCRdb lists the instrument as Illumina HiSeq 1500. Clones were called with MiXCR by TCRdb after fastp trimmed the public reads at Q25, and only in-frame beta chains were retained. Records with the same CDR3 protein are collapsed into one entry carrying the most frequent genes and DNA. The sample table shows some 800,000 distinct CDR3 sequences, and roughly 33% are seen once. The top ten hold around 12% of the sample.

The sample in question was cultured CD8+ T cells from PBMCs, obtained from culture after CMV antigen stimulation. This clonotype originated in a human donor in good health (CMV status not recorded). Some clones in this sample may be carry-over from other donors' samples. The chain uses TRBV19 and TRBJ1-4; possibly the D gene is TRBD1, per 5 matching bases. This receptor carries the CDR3 CAAGGWTPRETNEKLFF. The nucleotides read TGTGCCGCCGGGGGATGGACACCCCGAGAGACTAATGAAAAACTGTTTTTT.